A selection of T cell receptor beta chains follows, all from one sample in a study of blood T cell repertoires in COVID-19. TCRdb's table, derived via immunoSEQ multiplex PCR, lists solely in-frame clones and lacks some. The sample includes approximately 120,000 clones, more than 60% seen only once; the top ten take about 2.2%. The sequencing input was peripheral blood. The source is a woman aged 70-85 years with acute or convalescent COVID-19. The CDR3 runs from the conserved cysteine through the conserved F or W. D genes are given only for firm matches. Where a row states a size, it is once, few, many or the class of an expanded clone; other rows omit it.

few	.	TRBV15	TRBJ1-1	TGTGCCACCAGCTTCCCCGACACTGAAGCTTTCTTT	CATSFPDTEAFF
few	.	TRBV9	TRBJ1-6	TGTGCCAGCAGCGACTCGCCCGAATCACCCCTCCACTTT	CASSDSPESPLHF
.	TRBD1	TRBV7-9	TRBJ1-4	TGTGCCAGCAGCTCGCCGCAACAGGGGAAGACTAATGAAAAACTGTTTTTT	CASSSPQQGKTNEKLFF
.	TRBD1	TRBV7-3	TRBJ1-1	TGTGCCAGCAGCGCCGGGACAGGGGCCGTAGCTTTCTTT	CASSAGTGAVAFF
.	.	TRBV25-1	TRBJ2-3	TGTGCCAGCAGTGAATGGGGCAGGGGGGCAGATACGCAGTATTTT	CASSEWGRGADTQYF
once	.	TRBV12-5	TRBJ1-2	TGTGCTAGTGGAAACAGGGTTGGCTATGGCTACACCTTC	CASGNRVGYGYTF
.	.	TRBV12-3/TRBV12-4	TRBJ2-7	TGTGCCAGCAGTTTCGGACTCGCCTACGAGCAGTACTTC	CASSFGLAYEQYF
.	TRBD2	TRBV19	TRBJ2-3	TGTGCCAGTAGTATCGGACTAGCGGGAGATACGCAGTATTTT	CASSIGLAGDTQYF
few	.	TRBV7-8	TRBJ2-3	TGTGCCAGCAGCTTTAGTCCGAAATACCCACGCACAGATACGCAGTATTTT	CASSFSPKYPRTDTQYF
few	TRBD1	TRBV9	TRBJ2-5	TGTGCCAGCAGCGTAGGGACAGGGGGGGTGGAGACCCAGTACTTC	CASSVGTGGVETQYF
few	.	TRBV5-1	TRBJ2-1	TGCGCCAGCAGCTTGAGCGGCTCCTACAATGAGCAGTTCTTC	CASSLSGSYNEQFF